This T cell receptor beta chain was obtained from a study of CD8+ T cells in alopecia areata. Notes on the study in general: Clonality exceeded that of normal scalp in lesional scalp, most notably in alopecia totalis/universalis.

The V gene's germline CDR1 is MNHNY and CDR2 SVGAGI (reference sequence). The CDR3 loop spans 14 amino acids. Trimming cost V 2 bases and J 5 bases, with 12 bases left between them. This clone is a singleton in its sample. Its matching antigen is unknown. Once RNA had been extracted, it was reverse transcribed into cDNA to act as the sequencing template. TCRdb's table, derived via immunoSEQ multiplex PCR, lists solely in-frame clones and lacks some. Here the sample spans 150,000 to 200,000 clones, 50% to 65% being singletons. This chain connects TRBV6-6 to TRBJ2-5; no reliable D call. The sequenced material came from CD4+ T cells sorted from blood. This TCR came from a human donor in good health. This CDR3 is CASSYASLGETQYF. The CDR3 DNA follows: TGTGCCAGCAGTTACGCCAGCCTCGGGGAGACCCAGTACTTC.